The clone carrying this TCR beta chain has only a few counts. Its antigen is undetermined. The data were obtained in a study of vaccination effects on CD4 cells after COVID-19. The CDR3 covers 17 residues. CDR1 is LNHDA and CDR2 is SQIVND in the germline V gene (reference sequence). Trimming pared 3 bases from V and 0 bases from J, leaving 15 bases between. Having been cultured for approximately ten days, the cells underwent CD4+ T cell isolation. The repertoire was sequenced with immunoSEQ multiplex PCR; TCRdb's copy has only in-frame clones and lacks some. The sample yields around 30,000 clones, about 73% seen once.

The sample was CD4+ T cells from PBMCs cultured without peptide, taken before COVID-19 vaccination. The chain recombines TRBV19 with TRBJ1-3; D remains ambiguous. The receptor comes from a human donor who received a COVID-19 vaccine. The CDR3 region is CASSIRSTNSSGNTIYF. The CDR3 nucleotides read TGTGCCAGTAGTATCCGTTCGACAAATTCCTCTGGAAACACCATATATTTT.